The TCR beta chain described here comes from a study of monozygotic twins with inflammatory bowel disease (dated by TCRdb to about 2019). A note on the overall study: The complete study included about 30 monozygotic twin pairs: 19 IBD-discordant Danish pairs and nine German pairs, of which four were IBD-concordant and five were IBD-discordant. Disease-associated traits were sought mainly through comparisons between IBD patients and their genetically identical healthy co-twins within discordant pairs. Each individual had, on average, about 151 000 unique TCRalpha sequences and 181 000 unique TCRbeta sequences available for analysis.

Findings and caveats that apply to the study as a whole: Differing immunosuppressive treatments among patients may have added background noise and inter-individual variability to the repertoires. Repertoire similarity did not differ between concordant and discordant twins, possibly due to limited statistical power. IBD patients had lower TCRbeta repertoire diversity, measured by the inverse Simpson index, than their healthy co-twins. IBD patients shared fewer clonotypes with other individuals than healthy twins did, most markedly in patients showing signs of disease activity. Distinction between different T cell subtypes could not be achieved in the analysis. No single strong signal or clonotype linked to IBD turned up in the results, so the idea that one exists was not supported.

The CDR3 measures 15 amino acids from cysteine to phenylalanine. The DNA sequence is not available. Receptor amplification or capture employed 5' RACE. Preparation of each TCR library used approximately 3,500 ng of total RNA. cDNA was synthesized with SMARTScribe reverse transcriptase in eight separate reactions per sample. Unique molecular identifiers containing a 6-nucleotide sample barcode were introduced through template switching during cDNA synthesis. Two nested PCRs of 16 and 9 cycles amplified the TCRalpha and TCRbeta cDNA, and bead purification followed each PCR. Before amplification, the cDNA was treated with uracil DNA-glycosylase and purified using the QIAquick PCR purification kit. In the second PCR, Illumina TruSeq-compatible adapters and sample-specific barcodes were added. TapeStation and Qubit were used to check library quality and concentration, and approximately 5.4 ng of each library was pooled. Sequencing of pooled libraries was carried out on an Illumina HiSeq2500 single-index Rapid Run using 2 x 100 bp reads and custom sequencing primers. On the authors' methods: MiGEC version 1.2.6 was used for UMI-based consensus assembly to correct PCR and sequencing errors. MiXCR version 2.1.1 was used to carry out V(D)J alignment, clonotype assembly and CDR3 extraction. To normalise gene usage, clonotype sharing and MAIT/NKT TCR abundance, the analysis used the top 1000, 10 000 and 20 000 clonotypes per sample. After downsampling to 27 000 UMIs, diversity was calculated as the inverse Simpson index using the vegan R package. Statistical testing used paired Mann-Whitney U tests on the discordant twin pairs and applied Benjamini-Hochberg correction for multiple testing. TCRdb reprocessed the reads into one record per CDR3 protein sequence, lacking DNA. The V and J calls, along with clone size, are taken from TCRdb and not from the paper's own processing. This sample's table carries about 160,000 distinct CDR3 sequences. The ten largest clones take up approximately 3% of the sample.

Concerning this clonotype itself: Its antigen is currently not known.

An approximately 2.6 ml peripheral blood sample was drawn into PAXgene tubes per donor and stored at -80°C. Without T cell sorting, total RNA was isolated from whole blood using the PAXgene blood miRNA kit on an automated QIAcube. Peripheral blood from monozygotic twin pairs who were concordant or discordant for inflammatory bowel disease underwent deep TCRalpha and TCRbeta repertoire profiling using unique molecular barcoding. Smoking habits were recorded for all twin pairs, and individuals were classified as current, former or never smokers. The clonotype originates from a human donor with ulcerative colitis or Crohn's disease, or a healthy co-twin of an affected twin (not recorded which). The sequencing sample was made of blood. This receptor chain uses TRBV12-3 or TRBV12-4 and TRBJ1-5; TCRdb returns TRBD1, unconfirmable since there is no DNA. CDR3 reads: CASRRDRGTNQPQHF.